Reported below is one T cell receptor beta chain. No antigen is known for it. The sample holds no much larger clone one base away, and base qualities are not on file. The sample is drawn from a study of blood T cell repertoires in COVID-19 (dated by TCRdb to 2018 to 2020). Study-level background: Samples covering the acute and convalescent phases of COVID-19 were provided by collaborators in the United States, Italy and Spain. The samples were drawn from the first 160 participants of the ongoing ImmuneRACE study and from 950 to 1,500 subjects provided by 6 global collaborators. The dataset comprised deeply sampled blood TCRbeta repertoires from subjects exposed to, actively infected with, or recovered from COVID-19. A freely available public database, intended as a resource for researchers studying the immune response to SARS-CoV-2, is where the repertoires were released. HLA class I and class II types, where available, came from metadata supplied by the sample provider rather than from assay-based typing. The material from the prospective study consisted of cDNA or gDNA derived from T cells, B-cell-depleted T cells, or PBMCs. Nearly every sample came with metadata listing a de-identified subject ID, COVID-19 status, age in years and sex.

The immunoSEQ Assay, a bias-controlled multiplex PCR, was used to amplify TCRbeta CDR3 regions from genomic DNA. From the authors' description of their analysis: The number of nucleated cells in each sample was estimated by amplification of reference gene primers within the assay. Sequence reads were collapsed and filtered to measure the absolute abundance of every unique TCRbeta CDR3 rearrangement. Productive Simpson clonality was computed per sample as the square root of Simpson's diversity index over productive rearrangements. Imported from immuneACCESS, the table was reduced by TCRdb to in-frame sequences with V and J called. These copies leave out some clones; in studies compared against another copy, an unresolved V gene accounts for under half, and the cause of the remainder is not known. The D gene and trimming were derived from the DNA, and the V and J assignments and clone size from that table. Across this sample there are around 240,000 clones, with approximately 90% seen only once. Jointly, the top ten make up 0.95% to 1.5% of the sample.

Counted from cysteine to phenylalanine, this CDR3 has 15 amino acids. Only CDR3 DNA remains: 45 bases, in frame from the first base. The germline V gene (reference sequence) supplies CDR1 SGHNT and CDR2 YYREEE. A distance of 13 bases separates the germline ends of V and J, which lose 4 bases and 0 bases respectively. Participants in the prospective study were enrolled through a virtual design, were aged roughly 18 to 100 years, and lived in approximately 24 United States geographic areas. In the prospective study, cohorts were assigned on the basis of participant-reported clinical history obtained from a screening survey and a study questionnaire. In the prospective study, mobile phlebotomists collected whole blood, serum and a nasopharyngeal or oropharyngeal swab from each participant. Participants in the prospective study had the option to provide additional blood draws and questionnaires over a roughly 2-month period. Before DNA extraction, blood samples from the prospective study were shipped at room temperature or frozen.

Findings and caveats that apply to the study as a whole: The amount of clinical and demographic metadata varied by source and participant and was provided uncurated.

The clonotype originates from a human donor in a cohort exposed to, infected with or recovered from COVID-19 (not recorded which). The donor label of this sample is uncertain. The sequenced sample was PBMCs or T cells enriched from blood (not recorded which). The chain uses TRBV5-4 and TRBJ1-2; no D gene can be assigned with confidence. The CDR3 protein sequence reads: CASSPGGPANYGYTF. The bases are TGTGCCAGCAGCCCGGGAGGGCCAGCTAACTATGGCTACACCTTC.